Here is one TCR beta chain with its context. The protocol was immunoSEQ multiplex PCR, while the TCRdb copy is restricted to in-frame clones and leaves out a portion. The sample gives 250,000 or so clones, 75% to 85% of which show up once; more than 5.5% is in the top ten. The entry originates in a study of blood T cell repertoires in COVID-19. Germline lookup yields CDR1 LNHDA and CDR2 SQIVND (reference sequence). The CDR3 totals 15 residues. V lost 5 bases and J lost 8; bases outside the gene matches: 11. The chain links TRBV19 to TRBJ1-3, with 8 bases that match TRBD1. Sequencing input: peripheral blood. This TCR was sampled from a human donor in a cohort sampled during active COVID-19. The CDR3 sequence is CASSQRDRPLYTIYF. CDR3 coding DNA: TGTGCCAGTAGTCAGAGGGACAGGCCCTTATACACCATATATTTT. Complete variable domain (other parts from reference TRBV19 and TRBJ1-3): DGGITQSPKYLFRKEGQNVTLSCEQNLNHDAMYWYRQDPGQGLRLIYYSQIVNDFQKGDIAEGYSVSREKKESFPLTVTSAQKNPTAFYLCASSQRDRPLYTIYFGEGSWLTVV.